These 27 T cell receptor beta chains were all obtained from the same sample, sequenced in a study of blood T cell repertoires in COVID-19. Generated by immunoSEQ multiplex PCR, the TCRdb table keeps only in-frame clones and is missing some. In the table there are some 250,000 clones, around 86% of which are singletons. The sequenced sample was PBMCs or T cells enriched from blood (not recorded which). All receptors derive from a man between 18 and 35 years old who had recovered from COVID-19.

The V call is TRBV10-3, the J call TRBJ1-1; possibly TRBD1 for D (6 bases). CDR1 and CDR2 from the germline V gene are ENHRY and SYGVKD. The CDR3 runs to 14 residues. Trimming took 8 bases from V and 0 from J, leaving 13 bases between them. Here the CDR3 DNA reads TGTGCCATCCATCAGGGGATCATGAACACTGAAGCTTTCTTT. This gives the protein CAIHQGIMNTEAFF.

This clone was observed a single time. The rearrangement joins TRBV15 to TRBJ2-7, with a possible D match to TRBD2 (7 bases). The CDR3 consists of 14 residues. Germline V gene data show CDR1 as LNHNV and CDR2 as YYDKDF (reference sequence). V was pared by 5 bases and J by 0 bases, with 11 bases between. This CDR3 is CATSPGEGSYEQYF. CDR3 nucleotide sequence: TGTGCCACCAGCCCAGGGGAGGGCTCCTACGAGCAGTACTTC.

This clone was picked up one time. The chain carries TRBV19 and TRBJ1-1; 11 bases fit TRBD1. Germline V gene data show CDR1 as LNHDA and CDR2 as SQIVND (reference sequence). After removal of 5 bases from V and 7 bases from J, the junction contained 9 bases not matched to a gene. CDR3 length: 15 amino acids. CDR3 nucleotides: TGTGCCAGTAGTCCCAAGCGGACAGGGGGCCTTGAAGCTTTCTTT. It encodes CASSPKRTGGLEAFF.

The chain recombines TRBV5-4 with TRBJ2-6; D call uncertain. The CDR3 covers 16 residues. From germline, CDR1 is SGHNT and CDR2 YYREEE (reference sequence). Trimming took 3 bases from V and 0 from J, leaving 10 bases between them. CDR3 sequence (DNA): TGTGCCAGCAGCTCCGGGTCCAACTCTGGGGCCAACGTCCTGACTTTC. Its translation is CASSSGSNSGANVLTF.

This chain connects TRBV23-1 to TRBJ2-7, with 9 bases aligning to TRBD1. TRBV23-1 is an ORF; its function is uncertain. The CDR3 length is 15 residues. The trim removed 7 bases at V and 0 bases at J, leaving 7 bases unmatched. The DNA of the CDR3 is TGCGCCAGCACAGACGGGACAGGGCGCTCCTACGAGCAGTACTTC. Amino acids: CASTDGTGRSYEQYF.

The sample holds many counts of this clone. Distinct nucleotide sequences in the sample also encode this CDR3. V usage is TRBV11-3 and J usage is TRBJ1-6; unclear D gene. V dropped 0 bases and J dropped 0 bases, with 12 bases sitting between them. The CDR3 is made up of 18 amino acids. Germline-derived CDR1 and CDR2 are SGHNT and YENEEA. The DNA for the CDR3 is TGTGCCAGCAGCTTAGATCAAGGAGGGAGCTCCTATAATTCACCCCTCCACTTT. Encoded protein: CASSLDQGGSSYNSPLHF. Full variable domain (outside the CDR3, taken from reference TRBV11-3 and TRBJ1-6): EAGVVQSPRYKIIEKKQPVAFWCNPISGHNTLYWYLQNLGQGPELLIRYENEEAVDDSQLPKDRFSAERLKGVDSTLKIQPAELGDSAVYLCASSLDQGGSSYNSPLHFGNGTRLTVT.

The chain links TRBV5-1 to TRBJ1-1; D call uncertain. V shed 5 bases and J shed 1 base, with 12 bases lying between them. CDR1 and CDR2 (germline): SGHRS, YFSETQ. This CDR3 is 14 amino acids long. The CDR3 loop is CASSFQPGNTEAFF. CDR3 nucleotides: TGCGCCAGCAGTTTCCAACCCGGGAACACTGAAGCTTTCTTT.

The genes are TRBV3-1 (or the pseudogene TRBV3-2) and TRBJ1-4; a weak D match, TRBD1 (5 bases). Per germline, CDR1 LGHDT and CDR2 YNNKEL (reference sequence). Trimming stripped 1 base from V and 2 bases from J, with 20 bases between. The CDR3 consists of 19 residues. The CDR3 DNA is TGTGCCAGCAGCCAAGTAATTGTCGACAGCCCCCAGACTAATGAAAAACTGTTTTTT. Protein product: CASSQVIVDSPQTNEKLFF.

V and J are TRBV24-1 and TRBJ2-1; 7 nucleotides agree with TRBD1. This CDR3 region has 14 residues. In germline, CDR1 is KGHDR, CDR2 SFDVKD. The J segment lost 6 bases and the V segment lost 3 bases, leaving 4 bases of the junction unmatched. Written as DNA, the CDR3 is TGTGCCACCAGTGATGGACAGGTCCCCAATGAGCAGTTCTTC. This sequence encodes CATSDGQVPNEQFF.

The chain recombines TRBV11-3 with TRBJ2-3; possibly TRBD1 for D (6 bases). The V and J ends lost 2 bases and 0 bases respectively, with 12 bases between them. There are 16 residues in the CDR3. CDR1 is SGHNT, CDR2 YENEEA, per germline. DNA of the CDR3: TGTGCCAGCAGCTTACAGGGGCCATCTAGCACAGATACGCAGTATTTT. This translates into CASSLQGPSSTDTQYF.

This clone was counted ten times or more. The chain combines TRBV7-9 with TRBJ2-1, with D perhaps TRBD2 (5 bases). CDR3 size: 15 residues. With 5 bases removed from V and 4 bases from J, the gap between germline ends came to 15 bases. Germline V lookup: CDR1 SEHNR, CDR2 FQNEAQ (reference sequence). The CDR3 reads CASSGGRTAYNEQFF. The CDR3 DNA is TGTGCCAGCAGCGGAGGCAGGACTGCATACAATGAGCAGTTCTTC.

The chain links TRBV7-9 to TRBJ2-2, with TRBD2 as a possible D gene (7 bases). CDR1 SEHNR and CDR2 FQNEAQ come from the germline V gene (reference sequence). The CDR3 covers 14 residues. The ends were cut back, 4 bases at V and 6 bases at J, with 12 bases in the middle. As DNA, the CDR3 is TGTGCCAGCAGCTGGGGGGGCACTTCCGGGGAGCTGTTTTTT. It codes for CASSWGGTSGELFF.

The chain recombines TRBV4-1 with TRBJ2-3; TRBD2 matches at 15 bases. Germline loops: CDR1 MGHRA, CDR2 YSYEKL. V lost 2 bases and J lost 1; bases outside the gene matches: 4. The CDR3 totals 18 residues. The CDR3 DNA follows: TGCGCCAGCAGCCAATCGGGACTAGCGGGAGGTGGCACAGATACGCAGTATTTT. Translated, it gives CASSQSGLAGGGTDTQYF.

CDR3 loop: CASSKAPGIPYEQYF. DNA of the CDR3: TGTGCCAGCAGCAAAGCCCCCGGGATTCCCTACGAGCAGTACTTC. The V call is TRBV21-1, the J call TRBJ2-7; no check of the table's D call, TRBD2, against the DNA was made. TRBV21-1 is listed as a pseudogene. This CDR3 comprises 15 residues.

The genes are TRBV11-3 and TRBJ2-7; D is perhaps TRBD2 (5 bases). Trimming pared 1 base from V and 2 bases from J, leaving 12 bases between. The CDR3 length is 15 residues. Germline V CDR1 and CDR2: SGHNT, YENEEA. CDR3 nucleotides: TGTGCCAGCAGCTTAGGACAAGGAGGTACCTACGAGCAGTACTTC. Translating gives CASSLGQGGTYEQYF.

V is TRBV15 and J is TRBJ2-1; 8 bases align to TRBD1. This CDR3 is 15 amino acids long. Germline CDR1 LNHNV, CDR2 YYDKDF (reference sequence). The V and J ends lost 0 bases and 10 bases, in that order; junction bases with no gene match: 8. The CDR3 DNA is TGTGCCACCAGCAGAGATCGTGACAGGGGATTCGAGCAGTTCTTC. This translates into CATSRDRDRGFEQFF.

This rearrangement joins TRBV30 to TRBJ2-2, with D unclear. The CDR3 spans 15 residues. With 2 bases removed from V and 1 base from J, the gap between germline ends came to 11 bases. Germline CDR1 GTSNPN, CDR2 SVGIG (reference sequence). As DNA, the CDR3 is TGTGCCTGGAGTCCGGCTAGTGGGAACACCGGGGAGCTGTTTTTT. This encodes CAWSPASGNTGELFF.

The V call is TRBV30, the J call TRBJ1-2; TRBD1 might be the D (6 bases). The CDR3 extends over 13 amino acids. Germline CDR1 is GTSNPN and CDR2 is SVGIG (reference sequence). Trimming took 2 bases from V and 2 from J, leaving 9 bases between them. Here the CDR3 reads CAWSPQGNYGYTF. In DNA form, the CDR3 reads TGTGCCTGGAGTCCACAGGGAAACTATGGCTACACCTTC.

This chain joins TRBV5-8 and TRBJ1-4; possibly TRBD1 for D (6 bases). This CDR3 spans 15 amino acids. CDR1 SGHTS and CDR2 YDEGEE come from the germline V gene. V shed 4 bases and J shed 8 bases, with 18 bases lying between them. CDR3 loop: CASSQRGGLREKLFF. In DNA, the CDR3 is TGTGCCAGCAGCCAAAGGGGGGGGCTTCGGGAAAAACTGTTTTTT. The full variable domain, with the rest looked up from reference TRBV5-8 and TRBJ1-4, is EAGVTQSPTHLIKTRGQQATLRCSPISGHTSVYWYQQALGLGLQFLLWYDEGEERNRGNFPPRFSGRQFPNYSSELNVNALELEDSALYLCASSQRGGLREKLFFGSGTQLSVL.

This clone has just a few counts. The CDR3 DNA is TGTGCCAGCAGCTTAGAGGGACTAGCGGGAGTATTCCAAGAGACCCAGTACTTC. Translation gives CASSLEGLAGVFQETQYF. The V gene is TRBV7-8, the J gene TRBJ2-5; 14 positions agree with TRBD2. Germline trimming cut 1 base from V and 1 base from J; bases unmatched to any gene: 5. This CDR3 is 18 amino acids long. Germline V gene data show CDR1 as SGHVS and CDR2 as FQNEAQ.

The CDR3 is CASIAEDRGKGGYTF. The CDR3 DNA reads as TGTGCCAGCATCGCAGAGGACAGGGGGAAGGGTGGCTACACCTTC. J is TRBJ1-2 and V is TRBV7-9; 10 bases match TRBD1. V was clipped by 7 bases and J by 7 bases; unmatched bases: 12. CDR1 SEHNR and CDR2 FQNEAQ come from the germline V gene (reference sequence). This CDR3 comprises 15 residues.

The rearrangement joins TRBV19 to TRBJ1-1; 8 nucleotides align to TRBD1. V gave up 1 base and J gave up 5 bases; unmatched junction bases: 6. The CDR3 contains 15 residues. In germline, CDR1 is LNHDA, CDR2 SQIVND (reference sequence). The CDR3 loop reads CASSIAQGAGTEAFF. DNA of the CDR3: TGTGCCAGTAGTATAGCTCAGGGGGCAGGGACTGAAGCTTTCTTT.

The CDR3 is CASEGGGNEQFF. In DNA form, the CDR3 reads TGTGCCAGCGAGGGTGGAGGTAATGAGCAGTTCTTC. The chain has TRBV18 and TRBJ2-1; D perhaps matches TRBD2 (5 bases). There are 12 residues in the CDR3. Germline V lookup: CDR1 KGHSH, CDR2 LQKENI. The V and J ends lost 8 bases and 7 bases respectively, with 12 bases between them.

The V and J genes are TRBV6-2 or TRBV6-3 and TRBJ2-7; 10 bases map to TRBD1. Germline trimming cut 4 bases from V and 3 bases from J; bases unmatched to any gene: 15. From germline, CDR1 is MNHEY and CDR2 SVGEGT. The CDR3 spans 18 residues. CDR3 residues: CASSWRQGAGLANYEQYF. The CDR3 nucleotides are TGTGCCAGCAGTTGGAGACAGGGGGCAGGACTAGCCAACTACGAGCAGTACTTC.

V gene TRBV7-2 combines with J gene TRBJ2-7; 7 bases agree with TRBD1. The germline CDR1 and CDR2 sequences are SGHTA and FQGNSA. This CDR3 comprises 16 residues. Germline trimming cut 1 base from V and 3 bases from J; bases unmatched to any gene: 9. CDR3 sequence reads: CASSLVSDRLGYEQYF. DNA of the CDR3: TGTGCCAGCAGCTTAGTATCGGACAGGTTGGGCTACGAGCAGTACTTC.

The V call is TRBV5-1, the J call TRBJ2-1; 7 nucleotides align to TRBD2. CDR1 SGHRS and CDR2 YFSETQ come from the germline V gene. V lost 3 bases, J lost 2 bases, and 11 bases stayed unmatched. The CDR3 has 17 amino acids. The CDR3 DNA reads TGCGCCAGCAGCTGGAACCCCGGGGGGATCACCTACAATGAGCAGTTCTTC. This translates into CASSWNPGGITYNEQFF. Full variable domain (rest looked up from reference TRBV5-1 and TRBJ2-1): KAGVTQTPRYLIKTRGQQVTLSCSPISGHRSVSWYQQTPGQGLQFLFEYFSETQRNKGNFPGRFSGRQFSNSRSEMNVSTLELGDSALYLCASSWNPGGITYNEQFFGPGTRLTVL.

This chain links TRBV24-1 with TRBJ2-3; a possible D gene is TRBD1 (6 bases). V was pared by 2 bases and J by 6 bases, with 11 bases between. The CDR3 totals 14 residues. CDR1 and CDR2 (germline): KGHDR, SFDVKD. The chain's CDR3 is CATSDSTGWDTQYF. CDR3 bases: TGTGCCACCAGTGATTCTACAGGGTGGGATACGCAGTATTTT.